The present T cell receptor (beta chain) was sequenced within a study of T cell clonotyping in hematopoietic cell transplantation. As for the study in general: Cytoreduction preceded collection of pretransplant recipient samples.

Notes on the study in general: Cells were unsorted, so CD4 and CD8 contributions were not separated. Few recipient clonotypes overlapped donors; over 95% were de novo at given depth. Recipient TCR diversity dropped after transplant; expanded clonotypes rose from day 30 to 180.

A remark on this clone: Its antigen is not identified.

Time point here: recipient sample about 28 days before transplant, after cytoreduction. Generated by immunoSEQ multiplex PCR, the TCRdb table keeps only in-frame clones and is missing some. The repertoire holds approximately 80,000 clones, with almost 97% as singletons. Germline CDR1 reads SNHLY; CDR2 reads FYNNEI. The ends were cut back, 8 bases at V and 3 bases at J, with 11 bases in the middle. The CDR3 is 12 amino acids. Material: peripheral blood mononuclear cells, obtained before stem cell transplant. This sequence joins TRBV2 and TRBJ2-7, with D perhaps matching TRBD2 (5 bases). The clonotype originates from a woman aged 45-65 years with acute myeloid leukemia. Some clones in this sample may be carry-over from other donors' samples. CDR3 bases: TGTGCCAGCCGGTTTGCGGGCTACGAGCAGTACTTC. This translates into CASRFAGYEQYF.